This entry is about one TCR beta chain. This record belongs to a study of control samples from healthy donors and cancer patients. Germline lookup yields CDR1 SQVTM and CDR2 ANQGSEA. The CDR3 has 12 amino acids. V was trimmed by 5 bases and J by 6 bases, leaving 13 bases between them. Data came from immunoSEQ multiplex PCR; TCRdb stores just in-frame clones and leaves some out. Of under 150,000 clones in the sample, approximately 90% were seen once. The receptor's source is a young woman in good health. The chain employs TRBV29-1 and TRBJ1-1; maybe TRBD1 (5 bases). Specimen: blood. CDR3 protein: CSVSGGRSEAFF. The CDR3 coding sequence is TGCAGCGTTTCCGGGGGACGGTCTGAAGCTTTCTTT.